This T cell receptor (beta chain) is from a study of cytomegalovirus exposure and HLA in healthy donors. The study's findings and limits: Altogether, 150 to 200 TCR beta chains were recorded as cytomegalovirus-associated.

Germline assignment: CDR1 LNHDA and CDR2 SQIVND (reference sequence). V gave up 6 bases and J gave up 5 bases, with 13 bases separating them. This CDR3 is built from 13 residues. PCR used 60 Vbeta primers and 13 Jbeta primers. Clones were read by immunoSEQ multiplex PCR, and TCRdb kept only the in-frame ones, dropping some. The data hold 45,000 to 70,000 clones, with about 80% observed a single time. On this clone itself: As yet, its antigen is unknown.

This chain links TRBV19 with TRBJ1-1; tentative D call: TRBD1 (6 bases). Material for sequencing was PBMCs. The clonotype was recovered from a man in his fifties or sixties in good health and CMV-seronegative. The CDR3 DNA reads TGTGCCAGTAGCTTACAGGGTTTTACTGAAGCTTTCTTT. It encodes CASSLQGFTEAFF. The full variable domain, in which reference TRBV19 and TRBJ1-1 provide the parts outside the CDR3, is DGGITQSPKYLFRKEGQNVTLSCEQNLNHDAMYWYRQDPGQGLRLIYYSQIVNDFQKGDIAEGYSVSREKKESFPLTVTSAQKNPTAFYLCASSLQGFTEAFFGQGTRLTVV.